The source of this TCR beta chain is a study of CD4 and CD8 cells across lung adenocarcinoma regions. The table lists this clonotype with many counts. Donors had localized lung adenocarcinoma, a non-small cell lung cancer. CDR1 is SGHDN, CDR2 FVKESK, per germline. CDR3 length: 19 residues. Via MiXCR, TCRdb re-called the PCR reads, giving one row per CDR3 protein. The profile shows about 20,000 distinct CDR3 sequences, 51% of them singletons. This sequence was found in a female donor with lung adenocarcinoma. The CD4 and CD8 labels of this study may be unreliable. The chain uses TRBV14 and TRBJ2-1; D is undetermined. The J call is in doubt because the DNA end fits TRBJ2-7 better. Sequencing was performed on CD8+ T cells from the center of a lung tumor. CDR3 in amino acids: CASSQDRKGYAGASYEQYF. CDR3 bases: TGTGCCAGCAGCCAAGATAGGAAAGGGTATGCCGGAGCCTCCTACGAGCAGTACTTC.